The T cell receptor (beta chain) described here comes from a study of regulatory T cells in long-lasting Graves disease. Overall study findings and caveats: TRBV28 was favored in persistent disease, as were TRBJ1-2 and TRBJ2-5.

Per germline, CDR1 MDHEN and CDR2 SYDVKM. V shed 3 bases, J shed 1 base, and the junction held 13 bases outside the gene matches. The CDR3 has 19 amino acids. This clonotype was seen more than once but under ten times. Antigen unknown. Time point here: newly diagnosed GD, antithyroid drugs for less than 3 months. PBMCs were the source of the RNA used for TCR sequencing. Library construction for TCR beta used iRepertoire HTBI primers and Arm-PCR of CDR3 regions. TCRdb reprocessed the multiplex PCR reads via MiXCR and lists one record per CDR3 protein. Here the sample spans 360,000 or so distinct CDR3 sequences, 15% to 20% being singletons. In addition, the sample was reused for a study of T cells in Graves' hyperthyroidism and ophthalmopathy.

The source was peripheral blood mononuclear cells (PBMCs), collected at new diagnosis, from a patient treated with antithyroid drugs. This TCR was sampled from a woman aged 18 to 35 with Graves disease. The chain links TRBV28 to TRBJ2-2; the match to TRBD2 covers 8 bases. For the CDR3, the DNA is TGTGCCAGCAGTTTTGGTCCCAGGGCGGGGGGCCTGAACACCGGGGAGCTGTTTTTT. This sequence encodes CASSFGPRAGGLNTGELFF.